Below are 12 T cell receptor beta chains sequenced from a single sample in a study of shared clonotypes between healthy human individuals. The naive CD8 population came from CD45RO-negative cells selected for CCR7, without terminally differentiated effector memory CD45RA+ cells. Produced via immunoSEQ multiplex PCR; TCRdb's table is partial and in-frame only. The sample lists approximately 2,000,000 clones; 85% to 95% were seen once. The sequencing input was naive CD8+ T cells from PBMCs. These receptors were collected from a man aged 18 to 30 in good health. Some clones in this sample may be carry-over from other donors' samples.

This clone was recorded only once. This chain links TRBV7-9 with TRBJ1-2; TRBD1 might be the D (5 bases). The CDR3 is made up of 15 amino acids. Germline V CDR1 and CDR2: SEHNR, FQNEAQ (reference sequence). V was cut by 1 base and J by 7 bases, with 16 bases left in between. The CDR3 DNA is TGTGCCAGCAGCTTAGGGGACGCTCCCCTTGGTGGCTACACCTTC. Its protein is CASSLGDAPLGGYTF.

The chain joins TRBV18 to TRBJ2-5; 10 positions match TRBD1. Germline CDR1 and CDR2: KGHSH and LQKENI. V shed 3 bases, J shed 5 bases, and the junction held 6 bases outside the gene matches. The CDR3 spans 15 residues. The DNA for the CDR3 is TGTGCCAGCTCACCTTATGACAGGGGGCAGGAGACCCAGTACTTC. Amino acids: CASSPYDRGQETQYF.

CDR3 sequence (DNA): TGTGCCAGTAGTCCCCGGACTAGCTTTAATGAGCAGTTCTTC. This translates into CASSPRTSFNEQFF. This chain connects TRBV19 to TRBJ2-1; TRBD2 aligns across 8 bases. Germline V lookup: CDR1 LNHDA, CDR2 SQIVND (reference sequence). After removal of 5 bases from V and 7 bases from J, the junction contained 7 bases not matched to a gene. The CDR3 runs 14 residues.

The chain combines TRBV25-1 with TRBJ1-1; no definite D call. Germline-derived CDR1 and CDR2 are MGHDK and SYGVNS. CDR3 length equals 11 residues. The V end lost 7 bases, the J end lost 12 bases, and 15 bases lay between the germline ends. For the CDR3, the DNA is TGTGCCAGCATGAACCGGGATTCAACTTTCTTT. Its translation: CASMNRDSTFF.

This chain connects TRBV29-1 to TRBJ2-7; weak D call: TRBD2 (5 bases). Per the germline V gene, CDR1 is SQVTM and CDR2 is ANQGSEA. The CDR3 contains 16 residues. V was clipped by 8 bases and J by 7 bases, with 30 bases between them. As DNA, the CDR3 is TGCAGCCTCGAGCGGCTTTTCGGAACATACCCTAGGGAGCAGTACTTC. This gives the protein CSLERLFGTYPREQYF.

The rearrangement joins TRBV9 to TRBJ1-1; D might be TRBD1 (6 bases). Germline CDR1 SGDLS, CDR2 YYNGEE. V lost 3 bases to trimming and J lost 6 bases, with 18 bases between them. The CDR3 length is 15 residues. The DNA of the CDR3 is TGTGCCAGCAGCGGGGCTTCGGGGGCGGAGGCTGAAGCTTTCTTT. It translates to CASSGASGAEAEAFF.

This sequence joins TRBV27 and TRBJ1-1; 8 bases match TRBD1. J was trimmed by 4 bases and V by 3 bases; bases with no gene match: 7. This CDR3 contains 15 residues. Germline CDR1 and CDR2: MNHEY and SMNVEV (reference sequence). The CDR3 loop is CASSFRGRVGTEAFF. The CDR3 DNA reads as TGTGCCAGCAGTTTCAGGGGGCGCGTGGGCACTGAAGCTTTCTTT.

Points on this clone: In the same sample, other DNA sequences code for this CDR3. V usage is TRBV7-7 and J usage is TRBJ2-5; D ambiguous. This CDR3 comprises 13 residues. V was cut by 3 bases and J by 5 bases, with 10 bases left in between. CDR1 and CDR2 from the germline V gene are SSHAT and FNYEAQ (reference sequence). CDR3 sequence: CASSLYRGETQYF. CDR3 coding DNA: TGTGCCAGCAGCTTGTATAGAGGCGAGACCCAGTACTTC.

This chain uses TRBV7-2 with TRBJ2-7, with D perhaps TRBD2 (5 bases). V was clipped by 2 bases and J by 5 bases, with 19 bases between them. CDR3 length equals 16 residues. Germline V lookup: CDR1 SGHTA, CDR2 FQGNSA. CDR3: CASSLRLLGARDEQYF. The CDR3 DNA is TGTGCCAGCAGCTTAAGGTTATTGGGAGCTCGAGACGAGCAGTACTTC. Complete variable domain (other parts from reference TRBV7-2 and TRBJ2-7): GAGVSQSPSNKVTEKGKDVELRCDPISGHTALYWYRQSLGQGLEFLIYFQGNSAPDKSGLPSDRFSAERTGGSVSTLTIQRTQQEDSAVYLCASSLRLLGARDEQYFGPGTRLTVT.

This clone was counted a single time. The J gene is TRBJ2-1, the V gene TRBV5-1, with 14 bases matching TRBD2. V was pared by 4 bases and J by 7 bases, with 10 bases of the junction left unmatched. The CDR3 has 17 residues. The germline V gene has CDR1 SGHRS and CDR2 YFSETQ. The CDR3 DNA reads as TGCGCCAGCAGCGACGGGACTAGCGGGAGCTTGGGGAATGAGCAGTTCTTC. It is translated as CASSDGTSGSLGNEQFF.

This chain links TRBV9 with TRBJ2-1; 7 positions match TRBD2. The CDR3 length is 16 residues. Germline assignment: CDR1 SGDLS and CDR2 YYNGEE. V trimming: 5 bases; J trimming: 6 bases; junction bases outside the gene matches: 14. CDR3 sequence (DNA): TGTGCCAGCAGAAAAGAGGGGCGGGAGTCGACCAATGAGCAGTTCTTC. Its protein product is CASRKEGRESTNEQFF.

The chain uses TRBV19 and TRBJ1-1; no definite D call. The CDR3 runs to 13 residues. Germline V lookup: CDR1 LNHDA, CDR2 SQIVND (reference sequence). V was clipped by 8 bases and J by 0 bases, with 10 bases between them. CDR3 sequence: CASRARMNTEAFF. DNA for the CDR3: TGTGCCAGTCGTGCCAGAATGAACACTGAAGCTTTCTTT.